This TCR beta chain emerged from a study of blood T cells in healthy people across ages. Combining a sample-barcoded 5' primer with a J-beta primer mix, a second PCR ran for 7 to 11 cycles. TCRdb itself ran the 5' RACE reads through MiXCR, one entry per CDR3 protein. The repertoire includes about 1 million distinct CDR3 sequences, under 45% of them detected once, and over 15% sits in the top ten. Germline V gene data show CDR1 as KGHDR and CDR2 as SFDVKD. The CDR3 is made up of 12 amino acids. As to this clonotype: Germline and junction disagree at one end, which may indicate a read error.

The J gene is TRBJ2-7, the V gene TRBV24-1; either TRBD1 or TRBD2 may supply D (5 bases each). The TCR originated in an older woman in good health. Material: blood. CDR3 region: CATSDWRGTQCF. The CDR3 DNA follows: TGTGCCACCAGTGATTGGCGAGGGACCCAGTGCTTC.